These 21 T cell receptor beta chains came from one sample sequenced in a study of blood T cell repertoires in COVID-19. The table came from immunoSEQ multiplex PCR; TCRdb's copy has only in-frame clones and leaves some out. The table records around 150,000 clones, 80% to 90% of them present only once. Sample: PBMCs or T cells enriched from blood (not recorded which). These receptors were taken from a woman aged 45-59 years with acute COVID-19.

The chain is built from TRBV20-1 and TRBJ2-5; no clear D. Germline loops: CDR1 DFQATT, CDR2 SNEGSKA (reference sequence). The CDR3 extends over 11 amino acids. The V gene lost 4 bases and the J gene lost 5 bases, with 8 bases spanning the gap. The CDR3 loop reads CSATNAETQYF. CDR3 nucleotide sequence: TGCAGTGCTACCAACGCGGAGACCCAGTACTTC.

This chain links TRBV28 with TRBJ1-1; 10 nucleotides line up with TRBD1. The CDR3 is 13 residues long. After removal of 4 bases from V and 7 bases from J, the junction contained 3 bases not matched to a gene. CDR1 is MDHEN and CDR2 is SYDVKM in the germline V gene. The CDR3: CASSSGQGGEAFF. CDR3 in DNA: TGTGCCAGCAGTTCCGGACAGGGGGGTGAAGCTTTCTTT. The full variable domain, in which reference TRBV28 and TRBJ1-1 provide the parts outside the CDR3, is DVKVTQSSRYLVKRTGEKVFLECVQDMDHENMFWYRQDPGLGLRLIYFSYDVKMKEKGDIPEGYSVSREKKERFSLILESASTNQTSMYLCASSSGQGGEAFFGQGTRLTVV.

This chain uses TRBV5-1 with TRBJ1-2; 7 positions agree with TRBD1. Germline CDR1 and CDR2: SGHRS and YFSETQ. V trimming: 4 bases; J trimming: 5 bases; junction bases outside the gene matches: 11. There are 15 residues in the CDR3. Here the CDR3 reads CASSAAGTELYGYTF. Here the CDR3 DNA reads TGCGCCAGCAGCGCCGCCGGGACAGAGTTATATGGCTACACCTTC.

The V call is TRBV12-3 or TRBV12-4, the J call TRBJ2-1, with D possibly matching TRBD2 (6 bases). V lost 4 bases and J lost 8, with 9 bases in between. This CDR3 comprises 12 residues. In DNA form, the CDR3 reads TGTGCCAGCAGTTCGGGACTTTATGAGCAGTTCTTC. As protein: CASSSGLYEQFF.

This chain links TRBV27 with TRBJ2-1; maybe TRBD2 (5 bases). Germline V gene lookup returns CDR1 MNHEY and CDR2 SMNVEV (reference sequence). V shed 7 bases and J shed 5 bases, with 18 bases lying between them. The CDR3 is 15 amino acids. In nucleotides, the CDR3 is TGTGCCAGCATTCGAACGGAGGCGTACAACAATGAGCAGTTCTTC. Amino acids: CASIRTEAYNNEQFF.

This chain joins TRBV6-4 and TRBJ2-3; TRBD1 might be the D (5 bases). The CDR3 sequence is 14 residues long. Germline CDR1 is MRHNA and CDR2 is SNTAGT. V lost 2 bases, J lost 4 bases, and 10 bases lay in between. The CDR3 bases are TGTGCCAGCAGTGACCGGGCAGGGTCAGATACGCAGTATTTT. Amino acid sequence: CASSDRAGSDTQYF.

The V and J genes are TRBV7-2 and TRBJ2-7; 12 nucleotides agree with TRBD2. Germline CDR1 and CDR2: SGHTA and FQGNSA. J lost 5 bases, V lost 4 bases, and 9 bases had no gene match. This CDR3 has 16 residues. The chain's CDR3 is CASSSRLAGGPDEQYF. The CDR3 DNA follows: TGTGCCAGCAGCTCCCGTCTAGCGGGAGGGCCGGACGAGCAGTACTTC.

V usage is TRBV6-5 and J usage is TRBJ1-1; D not resolved. The germline CDR1 and CDR2 sequences are MNHEY and SVGAGI. V was pared by 0 bases and J by 1 base, with 9 bases between. The CDR3 runs 15 residues. CDR3 in amino acids: CASSYSALTNTEAFF. The CDR3 DNA reads as TGTGCCAGCAGTTACTCTGCACTTACGAACACTGAAGCTTTCTTT.

The chain recombines TRBV3-1 (or the pseudogene TRBV3-2) with TRBJ2-3, with 9 positions matching TRBD1. Trimming cost V 1 base and J 6 bases; bases outside gene matches: 2. The CDR3 runs 14 residues. CDR1 LGHDT and CDR2 YNNKEL come from the germline V gene (reference sequence). The CDR3 sequence is CASSQGDRVDTQYF. The CDR3 coding sequence is TGTGCCAGCAGCCAAGGGGACAGGGTTGATACGCAGTATTTT.

This rearrangement joins TRBV3-1 (or the pseudogene TRBV3-2) to TRBJ2-5; 11 bases align to TRBD2. The CDR3 is 14 amino acids. Unmatched junction bases numbered 4, after V lost 5 bases and J lost 5 bases. Germline CDR1 LGHDT, CDR2 YNNKEL (reference sequence). The CDR3 protein is CASSFSGRGETQYF. The CDR3 nucleotides read TGTGCCAGCAGCTTTAGCGGGAGGGGGGAGACCCAGTACTTC.

The rearrangement links TRBV3-1 (or the pseudogene TRBV3-2) to TRBJ2-1; 12 bases fit TRBD2. Unmatched junction bases numbered 4, after V lost 5 bases and J lost 8 bases. The CDR3 extends over 14 amino acids. The V gene's germline CDR1 is LGHDT and CDR2 YNNKEL (reference sequence). CDR3 in DNA: TGTGCCAGCAGCGGACTAGCGGGAAACTATGAGCAGTTCTTC. It encodes CASSGLAGNYEQFF.

The chain has TRBV19 and TRBJ1-2; 12 bases align to TRBD1. This CDR3 has 16 amino acids. The germline gives CDR1 LNHDA, CDR2 SQIVND (reference sequence). The V and J ends lost 2 bases and 7 bases, in that order; junction bases with no gene match: 8. The CDR3 DNA sequence: TGTGCCAGTAGTATATTGAGGGGACAGGGGGCCTCTGGCTACACCTTC. It encodes CASSILRGQGASGYTF. The whole variable domain, remainder taken from reference TRBV19 and TRBJ1-2, is DGGITQSPKYLFRKEGQNVTLSCEQNLNHDAMYWYRQDPGQGLRLIYYSQIVNDFQKGDIAEGYSVSREKKESFPLTVTSAQKNPTAFYLCASSILRGQGASGYTFGSGTRLTVV.

J is TRBJ2-1 and V is TRBV5-5, with a tentative D call TRBD2 (6 bases). The germline CDR1 and CDR2 sequences are SGHKS and YYEKEE (reference sequence). The CDR3 is 18 residues long. V lost 10 bases to trimming and J lost 5 bases, with 31 bases between them. CDR3 amino acids: CAAAATSFLGGGDNEQFF. DNA of the CDR3: TGTGCCGCGGCAGCGACCTCGTTTCTGGGTGGAGGGGACAATGAGCAGTTCTTC.

The gene calls are TRBV10-2 and TRBJ2-6; possibly TRBD1 for D (6 bases). CDR3 length: 18 residues. Germline CDR1 reads WSHSY; CDR2 reads SAAADI. The ends were cut back, 4 bases at V and 0 bases at J, with 16 bases in the middle. As DNA, the CDR3 is TGCGCCAGCAGTGCGACCGGACAGCTCATCTCTGGGGCCAACGTCCTGACTTTC. It yields the protein CASSATGQLISGANVLTF.

This clone was seen only once. The chain is built from TRBV19 and TRBJ2-1, with D possibly matching TRBD2 (5 bases). Germline V gives CDR1 LNHDA, CDR2 SQIVND (reference sequence). V was shortened by 9 bases and J by 5 bases, with 20 bases between the two germline ends. The CDR3 length is 15 residues. The CDR3 loop is CASRIDYQKHNEQFF. CDR3 DNA sequence: TGTGCCAGCCGCATTGACTACCAAAAGCACAATGAGCAGTTCTTC.

The table lists this clone with a count of one. This chain links TRBV5-1 with TRBJ1-2; 10 positions agree with TRBD1. CDR3 length: 15 amino acids. With V trimmed by 4 bases and J by 7 bases, 10 bases remained unmatched. Germline V gene lookup returns CDR1 SGHRS and CDR2 YFSETQ. For the CDR3, the DNA is TGCGCCAGCAGCCCGGAAGGGACAGGGGCGAGTGGCTACACCTTC. It encodes CASSPEGTGASGYTF.

The V call is TRBV2, the J call TRBJ2-7, with 9 bases lining up with TRBD1. J lost 0 bases, V lost 6 bases, and 6 bases had no gene match. The germline V gene has CDR1 SNHLY and CDR2 FYNNEI. CDR3 size: 15 residues. The CDR3 is CASRGGQGISYEQYF. DNA of the CDR3: TGTGCCAGCAGAGGCGGACAGGGGATCTCCTACGAGCAGTACTTC.

This chain connects TRBV11-2 to TRBJ2-7; 7 bases are shared with TRBD1. The CDR3 has 14 residues. After removal of 5 bases from V and 1 base from J, the junction contained 5 bases not matched to a gene. Germline values: CDR1 SGHAT, CDR2 FQNNGV. The CDR3 region is CASSPGQVSYEQYF. The CDR3, as DNA: TGTGCCAGCAGCCCAGGACAGGTATCCTACGAGCAGTACTTC.

This sequence joins TRBV18 and TRBJ1-1, with TRBD1 as a possible D gene (6 bases). Trimming took off 0 bases at V and 0 bases at J, with 17 bases between the two ends. The CDR3 loop spans 18 amino acids. Germline CDR1 KGHSH, CDR2 LQKENI. This CDR3 reads CASSPPRQGLVMNTEAFF. Written as DNA, the CDR3 is TGTGCCAGCTCACCACCGAGGCAGGGGCTGGTCATGAACACTGAAGCTTTCTTT.

V usage is TRBV10-3 and J usage is TRBJ2-7; 9 bases map to TRBD2. V lost 8 bases and J lost 6; bases outside the gene matches: 11. CDR1 and CDR2 (germline): ENHRY, SYGVKD. The CDR3 has 14 residues. CDR3 loop: CAIGVSGSSGEQYF. The CDR3 bases are TGTGCCATCGGTGTTAGCGGGAGTTCGGGCGAGCAGTACTTC.

The CDR3 spells CASSPGTGFSNEQFF. The CDR3 nucleotides are TGTGCCAGCAGCCCAGGGACAGGGTTCAGCAATGAGCAGTTCTTC. This rearrangement joins TRBV7-8 to TRBJ2-1; 9 positions match TRBD1. The V segment lost 5 bases and the J segment 6 bases; nucleotides outside the gene matches: 8. This CDR3 has 15 amino acids. Per the germline V gene, CDR1 is SGHVS and CDR2 is FQNEAQ.